Listed below are T cell receptor beta chains from one sample, sequenced in a study of siplizumab effects on memory and regulatory T cells. Some clones are missing from TCRdb's copy, which holds only in-frame ones; the method was immunoSEQ multiplex PCR. The sample contains some 63,000 clones, 90% to 98% of which appear only once. Sequencing was performed on naive CD8+ T cells sorted from blood. These receptors all stem from a human donor in good health. CDR3s include the opening cysteine and the closing phenylalanine or tryptophan. Each record gives: D gene, V gene, clone size, J gene, CDR3 protein, CDR3 DNA. A D gene is named only where the DNA matches it firmly. Clone size is shown for a subset of rows, as once, few, many or a class of expanded clone.

NA	TRBV9	once	TRBJ2-7	CASSVRGSYEQYF	TGTGCCAGCAGCGTCCGGGGGTCCTACGAGCAGTACTTC
TRBD2	TRBV9	NA	TRBJ2-3	CASSGGGGQEDTQYF	TGTGCCAGCAGCGGCGGGGGGGGCCAGGAAGATACGCAGTATTTT
TRBD1	TRBV11-3	NA	TRBJ1-4	CASSLLWAGGKEKLFF	TGTGCCAGCAGCTTACTATGGGCAGGGGGTAAAGAAAAACTGTTTTTT
TRBD2	TRBV5-6	NA	TRBJ2-7	CASRLIRGDPYEQYF	TGTGCCAGCAGGCTTATCCGGGGGGACCCCTACGAGCAGTACTTC
NA	TRBV21-1	once	TRBJ2-5	CASMNTQETQYF	TGTGCCAGCATGAACACCCAGGAGACCCAGTACTTC
NA	TRBV29-1	NA	TRBJ2-7	CSVDPTGSSYEQYF	TGCAGCGTTGACCCCACAGGGTCTTCCTACGAGCAGTACTTC
NA	TRBV4-1	NA	TRBJ2-3	CASSQVLLTDTQYF	TGCGCCAGCAGCCAAGTCCTCCTCACAGATACGCAGTATTTT
NA	TRBV25-1	NA	TRBJ1-4	CASTSLTNEKLFF	TGTGCCAGCACTTCATTGACTAATGAAAAACTGTTTTTT
NA	TRBV4-3	NA	TRBJ2-7	CASSQGGGASYEQYF	TGCGCCAGCAGCCAAGGTGGCGGGGCCTCCTACGAGCAGTACTTC
TRBD2	TRBV7-2	NA	TRBJ2-7	CASSLGGGAYEQYF	TGTGCCAGCAGCTTGGGCGGGGGGGCGTACGAGCAGTACTTC
NA	TRBV9	NA	TRBJ2-7	CASSVGLDYEQYF	TGTGCCAGCAGCGTAGGCCTGGACTACGAGCAGTACTTC
NA	TRBV27	NA	TRBJ2-2	CASSIQGNTGELFF	TGTGCCAGCAGTATTCAAGGGAACACCGGGGAGCTGTTTTTT
TRBD2	TRBV19	NA	TRBJ2-7	CASSIGTSGGYEQYF	TGTGCCAGTAGTATCGGGACTAGCGGGGGGTACGAGCAGTACTTC
TRBD1	TRBV10-1	NA	TRBJ2-2	CASSSSRTGDTGELFF	TGCGCCAGCAGTAGTTCAAGGACAGGGGACACCGGGGAGCTGTTTTTT